This T cell receptor (beta chain) was retrieved from a study of cytomegalovirus exposure and HLA in healthy donors listed by TCRdb under 2017. Turning to the overall study: In an earlier analysis of under 750 of the donors, 276 Gb of sequence data and about 110 million unique TCR beta sequences from roughly 180 million T cells were reported. An early release covering 550 to 650 HLA-typed donors comprised roughly 300 gigabases of sequencing data and about 90 million unique TCR sequences. Of the roughly 430 genotyped donors, about 80% fell in the genetic ancestry cluster associated with self-reported Caucasian donors. The study aimed to test whether signatures of past pathogen exposure could be identified by cataloging public T cell receptors. The study used immunosequencing to profile the T cell repertoires of several hundred subjects and linked those repertoires to cytomegalovirus serostatus. In addition to the first cohort of roughly 670 subjects, a separate validation cohort of approximately 110 different subjects was used. The study combined high-throughput TCR immunosequencing, statistical association of individual TCRs with disease status, and machine learning to predict cytomegalovirus infection status. To study patterns of TCR occurrence, a later analysis re-analyzed previously published TCR beta repertoires from more than 550 donors and added high-resolution HLA genotyping. The later analysis used no new phenotypic data to find candidate immune exposures, relying instead on TCR beta sequences and their occurrence across donors. To decide whether each TCR beta V gene segment behaved as functional or pseudogenic, an earlier analysis of approximately 600 of the donors relied on high-throughput TCR beta sequencing. Donor age, sex, ethnicity and CMV serostatus were compiled alongside the repertoire data. A later genetic analysis took genome-wide SNP genotypes for 398 of the 666 donors and used that subset as a discovery cohort. All discovery cohort repertoires had been generated using a single sequencing platform. HLA typing covered class I and class II loci at four-digit resolution. The number of typed donors differed by locus: roughly 629-640 for A, B, C, DRB1 and DQB1; some 500 for DQA1; 606 for DPA1; and some 470 for DPB1. A few DR-DQ haplotypes were handled as single units for association and clustering because linkage in the cohort was strong. On average, about 240,000 unique TCR beta nucleotide sequences were sequenced per donor among 300 to 500 genotyped donors of the cohort, with roughly a sixth of those sequences being non-productive.

Broad study findings and their caveats: It was suggested by the authors that the approach could potentially be generalized to other disease states and immunological phenotypes. According to a later analysis, TCR association rates differed among HLA loci, with DRB1 alleles showing the most associated TCRs and HLA-C alleles showing the fewest. Cytomegalovirus status was reported to be diagnosed by the classifier with high specificity and sensitivity in both the original and validation cohorts. Sequencing depth was assumed to be roughly uniform across donors in the presence/absence analyses, though that assumption may not hold. A further reported finding was that TCR beta sequences accurately predicted the HLA-A and HLA-B alleles for most subjects in the first cohort. Several of the top co-occurrence clusters appeared to be linked to parvovirus B19, influenza, CMV and Epstein-Barr virus, according to a later analysis. When HLA alleles, especially DR and DQ, strongly co-occurred, TCR associations were difficult to assign to individual alleles. According to a later analysis, most CMV-associated TCR beta chains appeared to be HLA-restricted, and the HLA associations seemed to be driven largely by CMV exposure. A cluster of highly shared sequence variants was judged likely to be a technical artifact of the sequencing pipeline. Linkage disequilibrium might explain the correlated functional status among segregating V segments, but an unknown experimental factor could not be excluded. Compared with equally common non-associated chains, HLA-associated TCR beta chains in a later analysis were more clonally expanded and had lower generation probabilities. Some IMGT-functional V segments, including TRBV6-2 and TRBV6-3, could not be distinguished by the 87-base-pair reads and were therefore excluded. CMV serostatus was the only immune exposure information available for the cohort. Only TCR beta chains were sequenced in this cohort, and the absence of alpha or paired-chain data limited detectable features. A later analysis associated 16,951 TCR beta sequences with specific HLA alleles at a false discovery rate of 0.05. Most TCR sequences were observed very rarely across donors, whereas some public TCRs were present in many individuals. In vitro tests confirmed that a few of the cytomegalovirus-associated TCR beta chains recognize cytomegalovirus antigens. Because some donors lacked HLA typing at each locus, the association tests relied only on the typed subset. The earlier analysis of 587 of the donors excluded some 15 rarely observed V segments, including chromosome 9 orphons, because counts were too low. An association between a missense DCLRE1C variant and V-gene and J-gene trimming of TCR beta chains was found in a later genetic analysis and replicated in an independent cohort. An earlier analysis of around 540 of the donors showed that most TCR beta V segments appeared in productive rearrangements either about 90% or about 30% of the time, which broadly matched IMGT annotations. In the study, 150 to 200 TCR beta chains were listed as associated with cytomegalovirus. A later genetic analysis reported fewer N-insertions in productive TCRs among donors in an Asian-associated ancestry cluster than the roughly 690-donor mean.

In regard to this clone: Its antigen specificity is not known.

The cohort consisted of 600 to 750 healthy bone marrow donors. At the time of sampling, every cohort member was nominally healthy, though immune exposures that went unrecorded were likely present. The donor tested CMV seropositive, placing the donor among the 290 or so seropositive members of the cohort. A peripheral blood sample was provided by each donor, and peripheral blood mononuclear cells were used for TCR beta sequencing. The Qiagen DNeasy Blood Extraction Kit was used to extract genomic DNA from the blood cell samples. Libraries were built with the immunoSEQ multiplex PCR assay. For the multiplex PCR, a mixture combining 60 forward primers for TCR Vbeta segments and 13 reverse primers for TCR Jbeta segments was used. A multiplex PCR assay on genomic DNA amplified the CDR3 region of rearranged TCR beta genes. On the Illumina HiSeq System, the amplified TCR beta libraries were sequenced as 87-base-pair reads. Per the source publication's procedure: A later analysis tallied tens of millions of unique TCR beta chains across the roughly 610 repertoires, and about 10 million of those chains were shared by two or more donors. Raw reads were error-corrected and collapsed into unique sequences with a nearest-neighbor algorithm that merged closely related sequences to remove PCR and sequencing errors. CDR3 sequences were aligned to IMGT reference sequences to assign V, D and J gene segments. Each retained sequence needed at least a six-nucleotide match to both a V gene segment and a J gene segment. Rearrangements were called productive when the CDR3 lacked stop codons and stayed in frame with V and J; all others were non-productive. CDR3 was defined according to IMGT convention as the region running from the second conserved V-encoded cysteine to the conserved J-encoded phenylalanine. Sequences without an unambiguous match to a single V gene segment were excluded from the earlier analysis of 587 of the donors. An earlier analysis of some 500 of the donors classified V segments as functional when productive rearrangements were above 56.7% and as segregating when the standard deviation between donors was above 5%. A statistical classification framework was developed to diagnose cytomegalovirus status using the catalog of TCR beta chain sequences. A later analysis assigned V and J genes by comparing TCR nucleotide sequences with IMGT/GENE-DB human TR gene sequences. In a later analysis, CDR3 sequences and most-parsimonious VDJ recombination scenarios were assigned using the TCRdist pipeline. In a later analysis, each TCR beta chain was defined by its CDR3 amino acid sequence together with its V-gene family, and reads without a unique V-gene family were excluded. In a later analysis, 500 to 650 highly shared, low-generation-probability nucleotide sequences were removed to address suspected cross-contamination and a sequencing artifact. A later analysis calculated a clonal expansion index for each public chain from normalized within-repertoire ranks of inferred template counts. A later analysis computed generation probabilities with a VDJ recombination model fitted to out-of-frame rearrangements, and checked the results against IGoR. Hypergeometric tests were used in a later analysis to score TCR-TCR, TCR-HLA and TCR-CMV co-occurrence, with a repertoire-size bias correction applied to the TCR pairs. To estimate false discovery rates, a later analysis permuted the HLA or CMV assignments 20 times. In a later analysis, co-occurring TCRs were grouped using DBSCAN, with TCRdist sequence similarity added in when clustering inside HLA-allele-positive subsets. For co-occurrence clustering, repertoires with fewer than 30,000 or more than 120,000 public chains were excluded, along with 5 or 6 repertoires with anomalous nucleotide sharing. In TCRdb, the immuneACCESS table is reduced to in-frame sequences with V and J assigned. These tables do not hold every clone; where another copy was compared, an unresolved V gene accounts for under half, and the others remain unexplained. V and J calls and clone size are copied from that table; D and trimming were computed from the DNA. The sample's own table lists about 88,000 clones. The ten largest clones capture 5.5% to 6.5% of the sample.

The CDR3 contains 14 residues, cysteine and phenylalanine counted. Solely the CDR3 DNA is kept, with 42 bases framed from the first base. The germline V gene sets CDR1 to SGHRS and CDR2 to YFSETQ. V is shortened by 3 bases, J by 4 bases, and the region joining them spans 11 bases. This clonotype was obtained from a girl aged 5 to 17 in good health and CMV-seropositive. The sequence joins TRBV5-1 to TRBJ1-5; 5 matching bases give a weak D call of TRBD1. Sample: PBMCs. The bases are TGCGCCAGCAGCTCTGCCTCAGGGAATCAGCCCCAGCATTTT. Its translation is CASSSASGNQPQHF.